This entry lists 8 T cell receptor beta chains sequenced from one sample in a study of T cells in Graves' hyperthyroidism and ophthalmopathy. The source material, RNA transcripts, was used to amplify TCR beta CDR3 regions. The TCR CDR3 first-round RT-PCR relied on the HTBI primer set. From the multiplex PCR reads, TCRdb called clonotypes with MiXCR, one entry per CDR3 protein. Of approximately 330,000 distinct CDR3 sequences listed, roughly 15% were seen once; the top ten hold roughly 35%. The sample comprised blood. The receptors were sampled from a woman aged 35 to 49 with Graves' ophthalmopathy.

This clonotype was seen a handful of times. The chain's CDR3 is CASSTGSVDEQFF. CDR3 nucleotides: TGTGCCAGCTCGACGGGGAGCGTGGATGAGCAGTTCTTC. The rearrangement joins TRBV18 to TRBJ2-1; tentatively, D is TRBD2 (5 bases). V was pared by 6 bases and J by 8 bases, with 14 bases between. This CDR3 comprises 13 residues. CDR1 and CDR2 from the germline V gene are KGHSH and LQKENI.

V and J are TRBV5-6 and TRBJ2-1; D is uncertain. This CDR3 has 12 amino acids. Germline-derived CDR1 and CDR2 are SGHDT and YYEEEE. The V and J ends lost 5 bases and 9 bases respectively, with 12 bases between them. CDR3 bases: TGTGCCAGCAGTCCGTACGACGGTGAGCAGTTCTTC. Translating gives CASSPYDGEQFF. The full variable domain, its missing parts supplied by reference TRBV5-6 and TRBJ2-1, is DAGVTQSPTHLIKTRGQQVTLRCSPKSGHDTVSWYQQALGQGPQFIFQYYEEEERQRGNFPDRFSGHQFPNYSSELNVNALLLGDSALYLCASSPYDGEQFFGPGTRLTVL.

The chain uses TRBV7-9 and TRBJ1-6; D gene unclear. V lost 1 base and J 14 bases, leaving 9 bases between the germline ends. Germline V gives CDR1 SEHNR, CDR2 FQNEAQ (reference sequence). This CDR3 is built from 12 residues. In DNA, the CDR3 is TGTGCCAGCAGCTTAGGGGCGGCAGCCCTCCACTTT. This sequence encodes CASSLGAAALHF.

This clonotype has just a few counts. The chain links TRBV13 to TRBJ1-1; D gene ambiguous. The length of the CDR3 is 16 residues. Germline loops: CDR1 PRHDT, CDR2 FYEKMQ (reference sequence). Between the trimmed V and J ends, which lost 0 bases and 4 bases, there was a span of 15 bases. The CDR3 DNA reads as TGTGCCAGCAGCTTAGGGGGCAAAGGGTGGAGCACTGAAGCTTTCTTT. This encodes CASSLGGKGWSTEAFF.

The chain uses TRBV20-1 and TRBJ2-5; D is perhaps TRBD1 (5 bases). The CDR3 consists of 14 residues. Germline loops: CDR1 DFQATT, CDR2 SNEGSKA (reference sequence). The ends were cut back, 1 base at V and 5 bases at J, with 14 bases in the middle. CDR3 DNA sequence: TGCAGTGCTAGAGTGGGGCAGGGTAGGGAGACCCAGTACTTC. It encodes CSARVGQGRETQYF.

The genes are TRBV9 and TRBJ2-5; perhaps TRBD1 as D (5 bases). Germline CDR1 SGDLS, CDR2 YYNGEE. The CDR3 consists of 12 residues. The V end lost 6 bases, the J end lost 4 bases, and 10 bases lay between the germline ends. CDR3 residues: CASNTQGETQYF. The DNA for the CDR3 is TGTGCCAGCAACACCCAGGGAGAGACCCAGTACTTC.

In its sample, this clonotype was seen once. A read error is likely, as this CDR3 ends without the conserved phenylalanine or tryptophan. The gene calls are TRBV18 and TRBJ1-1; D possibly corresponds to TRBD1 (5 bases). CDR1 is KGHSH, CDR2 LQKENI, per germline. Trimming took 2 bases from V and 1 from J, leaving 5 bases between them. The CDR3 is made up of 13 amino acids. This CDR3 is CASSPGANTEAFL. The DNA for the CDR3 is TGTGCCAGCTCACCAGGGGCGAACACTGAAGCTTTCTTA.

The table lists this clonotype with many counts. The V and J genes are TRBV27 and TRBJ2-3; D is possibly TRBD1 (6 bases). Germline assignment: CDR1 MNHEY and CDR2 SMNVEV (reference sequence). Trimming pared 5 bases from V and 4 bases from J, leaving 16 bases between. The CDR3 runs to 15 residues. CDR3 DNA: TGTGCCAGCAGTAACCTCAACAGGGTCGCAGATACGCAGTATTTT. Its protein product is CASSNLNRVADTQYF.